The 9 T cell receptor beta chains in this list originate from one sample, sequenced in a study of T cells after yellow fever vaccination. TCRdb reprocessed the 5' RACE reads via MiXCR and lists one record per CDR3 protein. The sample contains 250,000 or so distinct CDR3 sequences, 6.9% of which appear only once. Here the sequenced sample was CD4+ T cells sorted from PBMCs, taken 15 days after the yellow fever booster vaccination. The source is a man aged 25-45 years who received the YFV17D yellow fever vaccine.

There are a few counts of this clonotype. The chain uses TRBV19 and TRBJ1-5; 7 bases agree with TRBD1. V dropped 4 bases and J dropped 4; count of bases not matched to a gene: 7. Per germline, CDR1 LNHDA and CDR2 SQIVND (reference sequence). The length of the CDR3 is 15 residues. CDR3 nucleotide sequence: TGTGCCAGTAGTAGTTCCGGGACAGATAATCAGCCCCAGCATTTT. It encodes CASSSSGTDNQPQHF. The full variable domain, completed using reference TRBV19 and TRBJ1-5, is DGGITQSPKYLFRKEGQNVTLSCEQNLNHDAMYWYRQDPGQGLRLIYYSQIVNDFQKGDIAEGYSVSREKKESFPLTVTSAQKNPTAFYLCASSSSGTDNQPQHFGDGTRLSIL.

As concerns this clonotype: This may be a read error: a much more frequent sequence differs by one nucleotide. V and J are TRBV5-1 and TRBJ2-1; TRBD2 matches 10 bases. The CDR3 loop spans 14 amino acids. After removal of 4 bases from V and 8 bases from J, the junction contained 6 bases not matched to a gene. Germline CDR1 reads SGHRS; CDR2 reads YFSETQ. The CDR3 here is CASSNPSGSYEQFF. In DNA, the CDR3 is TGCGCCAGCAGCAATCCTAGCGGGAGCTATGAGCAGTTCTTC.

The CDR3 protein is CASSDPSGRGHNEQFF. The DNA of the CDR3 is TGCGCCAGCAGCGATCCTAGCGGGAGGGGTCACAATGAGCAGTTCTTC. The genes are TRBV5-1 and TRBJ2-1; TRBD2 agrees at 12 bases. The germline V gene has CDR1 SGHRS and CDR2 YFSETQ. CDR3 length equals 16 residues. The J segment lost 5 bases and the V segment lost 4 bases, leaving 7 bases of the junction unmatched.

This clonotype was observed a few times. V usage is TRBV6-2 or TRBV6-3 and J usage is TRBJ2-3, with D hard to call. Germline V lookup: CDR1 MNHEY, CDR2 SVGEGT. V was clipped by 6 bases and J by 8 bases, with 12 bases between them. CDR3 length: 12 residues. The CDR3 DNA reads TGTGCCAGCAGCCCCCCAAGTTCTACGCAGTATTTT. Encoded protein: CASSPPSSTQYF.

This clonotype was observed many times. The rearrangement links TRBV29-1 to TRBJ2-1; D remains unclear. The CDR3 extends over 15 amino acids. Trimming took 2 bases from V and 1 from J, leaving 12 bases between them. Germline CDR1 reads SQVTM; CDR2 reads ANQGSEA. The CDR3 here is CSVEWPVGSYNEQFF. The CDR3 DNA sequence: TGCAGCGTTGAATGGCCAGTGGGTTCCTACAATGAGCAGTTCTTC.

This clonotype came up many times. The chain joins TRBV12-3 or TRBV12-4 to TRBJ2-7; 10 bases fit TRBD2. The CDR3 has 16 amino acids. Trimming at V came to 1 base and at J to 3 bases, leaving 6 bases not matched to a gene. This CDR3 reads CASSLVPSGRSYEQYF. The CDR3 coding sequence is TGTGCCAGCAGTTTAGTTCCTAGCGGGAGAAGCTACGAGCAGTACTTC.

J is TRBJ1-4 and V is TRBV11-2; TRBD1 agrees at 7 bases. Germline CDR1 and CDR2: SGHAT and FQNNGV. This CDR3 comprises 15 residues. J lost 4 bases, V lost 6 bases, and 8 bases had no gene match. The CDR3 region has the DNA TGTGCCAGCAGGCCTTCAGGGGGGAATAATGAAAAACTGTTTTTT. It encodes CASRPSGGNNEKLFF.

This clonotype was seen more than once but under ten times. The DNA for the CDR3 is TGCAGTGCTAGAACAAGACTAGCGTACAATGAGCAGTTCTTC. Translated, it gives CSARTRLAYNEQFF. V is TRBV20-1 and J is TRBJ2-1; the match to TRBD2 covers 8 bases. CDR1 DFQATT and CDR2 SNEGSKA come from the germline V gene (reference sequence). V trimming: 2 bases; J trimming: 4 bases; junction bases outside the gene matches: 4. The CDR3 sequence is 14 residues long.

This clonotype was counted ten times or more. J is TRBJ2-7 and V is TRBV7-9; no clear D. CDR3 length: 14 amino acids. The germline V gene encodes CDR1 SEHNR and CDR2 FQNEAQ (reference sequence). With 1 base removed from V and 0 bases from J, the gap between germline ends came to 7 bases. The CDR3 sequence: CASSLGANSYEQYF. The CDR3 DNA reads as TGTGCCAGCAGCTTAGGGGCTAACTCCTACGAGCAGTACTTC.